Listed here are 28 T cell receptor beta chains from one sample, sequenced in a study of control samples from healthy donors and cancer patients. TCRdb's copy holds only in-frame clones and misses some; the assay was immunoSEQ multiplex PCR. The sample holds roughly 54,000 clones; almost 96% are singletons and the top ten take 1.5% to 2%. Sequencing was done on a sample of blood. The receptors come from a woman between 25 and 40 years old in good health.

V and J are TRBV18 and TRBJ1-4, with D uncertain. This CDR3 is 16 amino acids long. With 0 bases removed from V and 1 base from J, the gap between germline ends came to 9 bases. Germline V gene lookup returns CDR1 KGHSH and CDR2 LQKENI. This CDR3 reads CASSPPTGITNEKLFF. The CDR3, as DNA: TGTGCCAGCTCACCACCGACGGGGATAACTAATGAAAAACTGTTTTTT.

This chain links TRBV19 with TRBJ1-1; D is possibly TRBD1 (5 bases). CDR3 length equals 15 residues. Germline V gene lookup returns CDR1 LNHDA and CDR2 SQIVND (reference sequence). V was clipped by 2 bases and J by 11 bases, with 21 bases between them. CDR3 loop: CASSISKGAAVRAFF. For the CDR3, the DNA is TGTGCCAGTAGTATATCAAAAGGGGCGGCGGTTCGGGCTTTCTTT.

This clone was detected only a few times. The chain combines TRBV24-1 with TRBJ2-2; 7 bases align to TRBD1. This CDR3 region has 15 residues. Germline V CDR1 and CDR2: KGHDR, SFDVKD. With V trimmed by 3 bases and J by 3 bases, 3 bases remained unmatched. The CDR3 is CATSDEGADTGELFF. CDR3 sequence (DNA): TGTGCCACCAGTGATGAGGGGGCGGACACCGGGGAGCTGTTTTTT.

The rearrangement links TRBV13 to TRBJ2-3; D possibly uses TRBD1 or TRBD2 (6 bases each). V lost 3 bases and J 2 bases, leaving 9 bases between the germline ends. The germline V gene encodes CDR1 PRHDT and CDR2 FYEKMQ (reference sequence). This CDR3 region has 14 residues. DNA of the CDR3: TGTGCCAGCAGCTTGCCGGGGGCCACAGATACGCAGTATTTT. Protein product: CASSLPGATDTQYF.

The rearrangement uses TRBV6-2 or TRBV6-3 and TRBJ2-3, with 11 bases that match TRBD2. Germline V gene sequence: CDR1 MNHEY, CDR2 SVGEGT. The CDR3 consists of 16 residues. J was trimmed by 5 bases and V by 2 bases; bases with no gene match: 6. The DNA for the CDR3 is TGTGCCAGCAGTTACCCGGGGACTAGCGGAGGAGATACGCAGTATTTT. Translating it yields CASSYPGTSGGDTQYF.

This clone has a single count. The chain recombines TRBV2 with TRBJ1-2; a weak D match, TRBD1 (5 bases). V was shortened by 6 bases and J by 2 bases, with 10 bases between the two germline ends. Germline V gene sequence: CDR1 SNHLY, CDR2 FYNNEI. CDR3 length: 13 amino acids. Here the CDR3 reads CASRLGGNYGYTF. CDR3 DNA: TGTGCCAGCAGGCTGGGGGGGAACTATGGCTACACCTTC.

The V and J genes are TRBV28 and TRBJ2-1; 7 bases fit TRBD2. The germline gives CDR1 MDHEN, CDR2 SYDVKM. V lost 7 bases and J lost 2; bases outside the gene matches: 11. The CDR3 is 16 amino acids. Here the CDR3 DNA reads TGTGCCAGCATCCCCGGAGGGACTACCGCCTACAATGAGCAGTTCTTC. It codes for CASIPGGTTAYNEQFF.

This rearrangement joins TRBV2 to TRBJ2-2, with D maybe TRBD2 (5 bases). The germline V gene encodes CDR1 SNHLY and CDR2 FYNNEI. Trimming shortened V by 1 base and J by 4 bases, and 10 bases separated the two germline ends. CDR3 length: 15 residues. Written as DNA, the CDR3 is TGTGCCAGCAGTGAAGGCGGGCGTCGCACCGGGGAGCTGTTTTTT. Protein product: CASSEGGRRTGELFF. The full variable domain, rest sourced from reference TRBV2 and TRBJ2-2, is EPEVTQTPSHQVTQMGQEVILRCVPISNHLYFYWYRQILGQKVEFLVSFYNNEISEKSEIFDDQFSVERPDGSNFTLKIRSTKLEDSAMYFCASSEGGRRTGELFFGEGSRLTVL.

The rearrangement joins TRBV27 to TRBJ1-6; a possible D gene is TRBD1 (5 bases). Germline-derived CDR1 and CDR2 are MNHEY and SMNVEV (reference sequence). Trimming removed 6 bases at V and 12 bases at J, with 9 bases between. This CDR3 is built from 11 residues. The CDR3 region has the DNA TGTGCCAGCAGCCGGGGCGGACCCCTCCACTTT. It is translated as CASSRGGPLHF.

This chain connects TRBV28 to TRBJ1-5, with D possibly being TRBD1 (5 bases). The germline V gene encodes CDR1 MDHEN and CDR2 SYDVKM. With 3 bases removed from V and 0 bases from J, the gap between germline ends came to 9 bases. CDR3 length: 15 amino acids. The CDR3 region is CASSFSRASNQPQHF. DNA of the CDR3: TGTGCCAGCAGTTTTTCCAGGGCTAGCAATCAGCCCCAGCATTTT.

The chain recombines TRBV18 with TRBJ2-7, with D uncertain. V shed 6 bases and J shed 4 bases, with 13 bases lying between them. Germline CDR1 is KGHSH and CDR2 is LQKENI. CDR3 length: 13 amino acids. The CDR3 protein is CASSSLGRYEQYF. For the CDR3, the DNA is TGTGCCAGCTCCTCCCTAGGCCGATACGAGCAGTACTTC.

This clone appeared a single time. This chain joins TRBV5-5 and TRBJ1-3; D is undetermined. The V and J ends lost 2 bases and 5 bases respectively, with 14 bases between them. The CDR3 has 15 amino acids. The germline V gene encodes CDR1 SGHKS and CDR2 YYEKEE (reference sequence). Here the CDR3 reads CASSFITGGRNTIYF. CDR3 DNA: TGTGCCAGCAGCTTTATCACGGGCGGGAGAAACACCATATATTTT.

V usage is TRBV15 and J usage is TRBJ1-6, with TRBD1 matching 7 bases. Germline assignment: CDR1 LNHNV and CDR2 YYDKDF (reference sequence). The CDR3 consists of 14 residues. With V trimmed by 5 bases and J by 7 bases, 5 bases remained unmatched. The CDR3 protein is CATSEGQVNSPLHF. DNA for the CDR3: TGTGCCACCAGCGAAGGACAGGTGAATTCACCCCTCCACTTT.

This sequence joins TRBV2 and TRBJ2-2; 7 bases are a match to TRBD2. The length of the CDR3 is 14 residues. The V segment lost 7 bases and the J segment 1 base; nucleotides outside the gene matches: 3. Per germline, CDR1 SNHLY and CDR2 FYNNEI. CDR3 residues: CASKVAGNTGELFF. The CDR3 DNA sequence: TGTGCCAGCAAGGTAGCGGGGAACACCGGGGAGCTGTTTTTT.

The chain carries TRBV7-9 and TRBJ1-4; a possible D gene is TRBD1 (5 bases). V lost 3 bases to trimming and J lost 5 bases, with 16 bases between them. The CDR3 has 16 amino acids. The germline CDR1 and CDR2 sequences are SEHNR and FQNEAQ (reference sequence). CDR3 DNA sequence: TGTGCCAGCAGCTTCAGAACCGGGACGGAGAATGAAAAACTGTTTTTT. Translation: CASSFRTGTENEKLFF.

This clone was seen a single time. This chain connects TRBV28 to TRBJ2-1; TRBD2 aligns across 12 bases. Per germline, CDR1 MDHEN and CDR2 SYDVKM. The CDR3 contains 17 residues. Germline trimming cut 6 bases from V and 7 bases from J; bases unmatched to any gene: 13. The CDR3 here is CASRPSSGRGLWNEQFF. DNA for the CDR3: TGTGCCAGCAGACCCTCTAGCGGGAGGGGCCTATGGAATGAGCAGTTCTTC. The complete variable domain, with remaining parts taken from reference TRBV28 and TRBJ2-1, reads DVKVTQSSRYLVKRTGEKVFLECVQDMDHENMFWYRQDPGLGLRLIYFSYDVKMKEKGDIPEGYSVSREKKERFSLILESASTNQTSMYLCASRPSSGRGLWNEQFFGPGTRLTVL.

The chain recombines TRBV11-2 with TRBJ2-1; D gene unclear. The CDR3 is 11 amino acids. CDR1 SGHAT and CDR2 FQNNGV come from the germline V gene. V lost 4 bases to trimming and J lost 7 bases, with 5 bases between them. CDR3 protein: CASSSPNEQFF. Written as DNA, the CDR3 is TGTGCCAGCAGCTCCCCGAATGAGCAGTTCTTC.

This clone has more than one count but fewer than ten. The genes are TRBV6-5 and TRBJ2-2; no clear D gene. Trimming took off 7 bases at V and 3 bases at J, with 9 bases between the two ends. The germline V gene has CDR1 MNHEY and CDR2 SVGAGI. The CDR3 has 13 amino acids. The CDR3 here is CASTMGDTGELFF. The CDR3 coding sequence is TGTGCCAGCACCATGGGCGACACCGGGGAGCTGTTTTTT.

The genes are TRBV27 and TRBJ1-6, with D unresolved. CDR3 length equals 14 residues. V lost 5 bases to trimming and J lost 9 bases, with 14 bases between them. The germline V gene has CDR1 MNHEY and CDR2 SMNVEV (reference sequence). The CDR3 nucleotides read TGTGCCAGCAGTCCCTCGGGCGAGGGTTCACCCCTCCACTTT. Its protein product is CASSPSGEGSPLHF.

This clone occurred once. V gene TRBV5-1 combines with J gene TRBJ2-7; 14 bases are a match to TRBD2. Germline values: CDR1 SGHRS, CDR2 YFSETQ. With 7 bases clipped from V and 5 bases from J, the junction kept 5 bases outside the gene matches. The CDR3 consists of 14 residues. The CDR3 here is CASSRLAGGDEQYF. Written as DNA, the CDR3 is TGCGCCAGCTCACGACTAGCGGGAGGGGACGAGCAGTACTTC.

This clone was picked up one time. The rearrangement joins TRBV10-1 to TRBJ1-3, with D unresolved. The CDR3 is 14 amino acids. CDR1 is WNHNN and CDR2 is SYGVQD in the germline V gene (reference sequence). V lost 3 bases, J lost 0 bases, and 6 bases lay in between. The DNA for the CDR3 is TGCGCCAGCAGTGAAGGAATCTCTGGAAACACCATATATTTT. Translation gives CASSEGISGNTIYF.

The chain links TRBV4-1 to TRBJ2-1; the D gene is possibly TRBD2 (6 bases). Trimming left V 0 bases short and J 2 bases short, with 14 bases between. Germline CDR1 reads MGHRA; CDR2 reads YSYEKL. This CDR3 region has 17 residues. The CDR3 region has the DNA TGCGCCAGCAGCCAAGACGTTAGCGGCCTCCCCTACAATGAGCAGTTCTTC. The encoded protein is CASSQDVSGLPYNEQFF.

The rearrangement links TRBV25-1 to TRBJ1-3, with D uncertain. The germline V gene has CDR1 MGHDK and CDR2 SYGVNS. V lost 5 bases and J 0 bases, leaving 8 bases between the germline ends. The CDR3 has 14 residues. The CDR3 sequence: CASSTRPSGNTIYF. CDR3 bases: TGTGCCAGCAGTACACGGCCCTCTGGAAACACCATATATTTT.

This chain links TRBV3-1 (or the pseudogene TRBV3-2) with TRBJ2-6; TRBD1 matches at 7 bases. The CDR3 extends over 17 amino acids. Germline V CDR1 and CDR2: LGHDT, YNNKEL (reference sequence). The J segment lost 0 bases and the V segment lost 8 bases, leaving 10 bases of the junction unmatched. The CDR3 loop is CASRDSRQPSGANVLTF. CDR3 nucleotides: TGTGCCAGCCGGGACAGTCGACAACCCTCTGGGGCCAACGTCCTGACTTTC.

This clone was detected only once. The chain couples TRBV27 to TRBJ1-4; 11 nucleotides align to TRBD1. Germline CDR1 MNHEY, CDR2 SMNVEV (reference sequence). Trimming at V came to 3 bases and at J to 8 bases, leaving 5 bases not matched to a gene. The CDR3 has 15 amino acids. In nucleotides, the CDR3 is TGTGCCAGCAGTTTCCTAGGGACAGGGGGGGAAAAACTGTTTTTT. Translating it yields CASSFLGTGGEKLFF.

The chain has TRBV6-6 and TRBJ2-7; D is undetermined. Trimming took 0 bases from V and 1 from J, leaving 10 bases between them. Germline V lookup: CDR1 MNHNY, CDR2 SVGAGI (reference sequence). CDR3 length equals 15 residues. The CDR3 DNA reads TGTGCCAGCAGTTACTCCGAAGAACTTTCCTACGAGCAGTACTTC. This encodes CASSYSEELSYEQYF.

The DNA of the CDR3 is TGTGCCAGTACCAACCCAGGATCTTGGGGCACTGAAGCTTTCTTT. It specifies CASTNPGSWGTEAFF. J is TRBJ1-1 and V is TRBV19, with unresolved D. CDR3 length: 15 residues. The V end lost 7 bases, the J end lost 4 bases, and 19 bases lay between the germline ends. CDR1 is LNHDA and CDR2 is SQIVND in the germline V gene (reference sequence).

The genes are TRBV4-1 and TRBJ2-2; no clear D. Germline V lookup: CDR1 MGHRA, CDR2 YSYEKL. Trimming shortened V by 2 bases and J by 8 bases, and 9 bases separated the two germline ends. This CDR3 has 13 residues. CDR3 bases: TGCGCCAGCAGCCAACTATCAACGGGGGAGCTGTTTTTT. Translation: CASSQLSTGELFF.